Listed here is a single T cell receptor (beta chain). Its antigen is currently unknown. The entry originates in a study of blood T cells in healthy people across ages. V lost 1 base, J lost 0 bases, and 5 bases stayed unmatched. The CDR3 spans 16 residues. CDR1 is LGHNA, CDR2 YSLEER, per germline. For the second PCR, which ran for about 6 to 12 cycles, a sample-barcoded 5' primer and a J-beta primer mix were used. TCRdb reanalysed the 5' RACE reads using MiXCR and keeps one entry per CDR3 protein. The repertoire holds roughly 680,000 distinct CDR3 sequences, with approximately 50% as singletons. Broader study findings: Diversity figures based on one million T cells were deemed too low. Bulk PBMC profiling left naive and antigen-experienced comparisons inconclusive.

This TCR came from a woman in her sixties or seventies in good health. The chain joins TRBV4-3 to TRBJ1-1; 7 bases match TRBD1. Sequencing was performed on blood. This chain's CDR3 is CASSQVGGGLNTEAFF. The CDR3 nucleotides read TGCGCCAGCAGCCAAGTGGGAGGGGGCTTGAACACTGAAGCTTTCTTT.